This T cell receptor beta chain is from a study of regulatory T cells in long-lasting Graves disease (dated by TCRdb to about 2021). About the full investigation: Persistent Graves' disease was defined as antithyroid drug treatment for over 5 years with persistently positive TSH receptor autoantibodies. This study used TCR sequencing and RNA sequencing of peripheral blood to compare persistent Graves' disease patients against newly diagnosed Graves' disease patients. The study was conducted in China and was registered as a clinical trial. A total of about 33 samples underwent TCR sequencing, from about 13 patients with persistent Graves' disease and 20 or so patients with newly diagnosed Graves' disease. Antithyroid drugs had been taken for about 10.3 years on average by persistent Graves' disease patients in the clinical cohort.

The study at large found these results: Sequencing and analysis were limited to the TCR beta chain. The authors noted that the small sample size was a limitation that may lower accuracy. Because the primary lesion, thyroid tissue, could not be accessed, the study looked at peripheral blood alone. More public clonotypes were shared among persistent patients (roughly 2,700) than among newly diagnosed patients (roughly 1,000). Persistent Graves' disease patients showed lower TCR Shannon entropy and fewer highly expanded clones than newly diagnosed patients, suggesting clonal expansion. Preferential use of TRBV28, TRBJ1-2 and TRBJ2-5 was observed in persistent disease, whereas TRBV20-1 and TRBJ2-1 were favored in newly diagnosed disease.

The CDR3 starts with the cysteine, ends with the phenylalanine, and has 15 residues. Only the CDR3 DNA stays, 45 bases, in frame from base 1. Trimming costs V 0 bases and J 2 bases, and their ends lie 11 bases apart. Reading the germline V gene gives CDR1 SGHTA and CDR2 FQGNSA. Library creation used multiplex PCR. For sequencing, an Illumina HiSeq 4000 was employed. iRepertoire HTBI primers and Arm-PCR amplification of CDR3 regions were used to construct TCR beta libraries. PCR products were gel purified before sequencing. The source study handled its data this way. Across samples, approximately 68 TRBV and 15 or so TRBJ segments were identified and used for gene usage analysis of CDR3 amino acid clonotypes. COPE and FqMerger were used to merge the filtered high-quality paired reads into contigs. BLAST was used to align contigs to IMGT TRBV, TRBD and TRBJ reference genes, and CDR3 was defined according to IMGT. Any clonotype with a frequency above 0.1% was classified as a highly expanded clone. Repertoire diversity was measured by Shannon entropy, and V-J evenness by the Gini coefficient. A clonotype found in more than one individual was treated as public. TCRdb applied fastp at Q25 and MiXCR to the public reads, then kept only in-frame beta chains. Each entry merges the rows of one CDR3 protein and shows their most common DNA and genes. TCRdb's processing, not the authors' own work, is the source of the V and J calls. The sample table lists around 510,000 distinct CDR3 sequences, roughly 20% of them with a count of one. The top ten clones comprise roughly 8% of the sample.

This clonotype was seen ten or more times. Its binding antigen is unknown. The record has no base qualities; no much larger clone is one base away. Taken with the paper, the label for time point translates to: persistent/refractory GD, antithyroid drugs over 5 years with positive TRAb. For both TCR sequencing and RNA sequencing, RNA was extracted from PBMCs using TRIzol. The diagnosis of Graves' disease was made according to American Thyroid Association guidelines. Recruitment of patients was carried out at an endocrinology department in Xi'an, China. Each patient gave around 9 milliliters of peripheral blood, collected in an EDTA anticoagulant tube. Ficoll Paque Plus density gradient separation was used to isolate PBMCs, and no further T cell sorting was done. RNA quality was checked with an Agilent 2100 Bioanalyzer and agarose gel, and concentration with a NanoDrop 2000.

The specimen comprised peripheral blood mononuclear cells (PBMCs), sampled when the disease was refractory, from a patient treated with antithyroid drugs. The receptor was derived from a female donor with Graves disease. In this chain, TRBV7-2 is recombined with TRBJ2-7; the D region possibly corresponds to TRBD1 (5 bases align). DNA sequence: TGTGCCAGCAGCTTAGCTCTTCTAGGGGCCTACGAGCAGTACTTC. Its protein is CASSLALLGAYEQYF.